This T cell receptor (beta chain) was recovered during a study of neoadjuvant anti-PD-1 for oral cavity cancer. As for the study in general: Around day 43, patients without progression received a fourth nivolumab dose before surgery.

The assay was immunoSEQ multiplex PCR, and TCRdb's table has in-frame clones only and misses some. The table has more than 5,000 clones, about three fifths seen once; the top ten hold about 8%. Findings of the study overall: Pretreatment Treg/Th17 ratio correlated inversely with post-treatment tumor clonality.

Patients had newly diagnosed, untreated stage II-IVA oral cavity squamous cell carcinoma. These oral cavity squamous cell carcinomas were HPV-negative and locally advanced. Germline loops: CDR1 MDHEN, CDR2 SYDVKM. V lost 5 bases and J 10 bases, leaving 20 bases between the germline ends. CDR3 size: 14 residues. This clone has a handful of counts. Its cognate antigen is unknown. The TCR comes from a person aged 35 to 85 with oral cavity squamous cell carcinoma. The V and J genes are TRBV28 and TRBJ1-1, with a tentative D call TRBD1 (5 bases). Here the sequenced sample was tumor tissue, taken before nivolumab (anti-PD-1) treatment. DNA for the CDR3: TGTGCCAGCAGTCTTCTAGCGGACAACGGAGGAGCTTTCTTT. Its translation: CASSLLADNGGAFF.